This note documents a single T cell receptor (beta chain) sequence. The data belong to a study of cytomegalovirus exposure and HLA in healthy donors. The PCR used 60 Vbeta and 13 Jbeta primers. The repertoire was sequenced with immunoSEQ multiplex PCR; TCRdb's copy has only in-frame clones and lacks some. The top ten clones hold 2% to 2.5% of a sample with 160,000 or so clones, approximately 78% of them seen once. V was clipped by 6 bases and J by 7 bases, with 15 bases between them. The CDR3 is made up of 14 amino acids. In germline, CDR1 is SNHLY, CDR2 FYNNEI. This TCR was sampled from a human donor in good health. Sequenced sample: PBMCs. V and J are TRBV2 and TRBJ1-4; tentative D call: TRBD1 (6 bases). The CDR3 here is CASRLGGRSEKLFF. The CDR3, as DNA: TGTGCCAGCAGACTGGGGGGGCGTAGTGAAAAACTGTTTTTT. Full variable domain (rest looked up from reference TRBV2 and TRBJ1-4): EPEVTQTPSHQVTQMGQEVILRCVPISNHLYFYWYRQILGQKVEFLVSFYNNEISEKSEIFDDQFSVERPDGSNFTLKIRSTKLEDSAMYFCASRLGGRSEKLFFGSGTQLSVL.